This passage covers 22 T cell receptor beta chains from one sample sequenced in a study of identical twins. TCRdb reprocessed the 5' RACE reads with MiXCR, giving one entry per CDR3 protein. The repertoire includes about 570,000 distinct CDR3 sequences, 9% to 10% of them detected once, and under 3.5% sits in the top ten. These same records also appear under a second study, on yellow fever vaccine responses in identical twins.

The sample taken for sequencing was PBMCs. These receptors were collected from a woman between 18 and 29 years old in good health.

V is TRBV2 and J is TRBJ2-3; possibly TRBD2 for D (6 bases). V was trimmed by 3 bases and J by 1 base, leaving 11 bases between them. Germline V gives CDR1 SNHLY, CDR2 FYNNEI. CDR3 length equals 15 residues. In nucleotides, the CDR3 is TGTGCCAGCAGTGATAGCGGAATGCGCACAGATACGCAGTATTTT. The encoded protein is CASSDSGMRTDTQYF. Full variable domain (rest looked up from reference TRBV2 and TRBJ2-3): EPEVTQTPSHQVTQMGQEVILRCVPISNHLYFYWYRQILGQKVEFLVSFYNNEISEKSEIFDDQFSVERPDGSNFTLKIRSTKLEDSAMYFCASSDSGMRTDTQYFGPGTRLTVL.

In this sample, this clonotype turned up many times. The chain has TRBV12-3 or TRBV12-4 and TRBJ2-1; possible D gene TRBD2, 5 bases. This CDR3 spans 18 amino acids. With 6 bases removed from V and 5 bases from J, the gap between germline ends came to 26 bases. This CDR3 is CASSIVGELVPAHNEQFF. The CDR3 DNA reads as TGTGCCAGCAGCATTGTCGGCGAACTAGTACCGGCCCACAATGAGCAGTTCTTC.

The rearrangement links TRBV30 to TRBJ1-3; D remains unclear. The CDR3 runs 13 residues. Germline V gene data show CDR1 as GTSNPN and CDR2 as SVGIG (reference sequence). V dropped 4 bases and J dropped 0 bases, with 7 bases sitting between them. CDR3 bases: TGTGCCTGGAAAAGAGTCTCTGGAAACACCATATATTTT. Encoded protein: CAWKRVSGNTIYF.

The chain links TRBV9 to TRBJ2-5; a weak D match, TRBD2 (7 bases). The CDR3 has 15 residues. Germline CDR1 reads SGDLS; CDR2 reads YYNGEE. V was clipped by 3 bases and J by 1 base, with 13 bases between them. The CDR3 DNA reads TGTGCCAGCAGCGAAGGAGGGGGGGGCCAAGAGACCCAGTACTTC. Protein sequence: CASSEGGGGQETQYF.

Comment on this clonotype: This may be a read error: a much more frequent sequence differs by one nucleotide. This rearrangement joins TRBV27 to TRBJ2-3, with D perhaps TRBD2 (5 bases). Per germline, CDR1 MNHEY and CDR2 SMNVEV (reference sequence). This CDR3 has 16 amino acids. The CDR3 sequence is CASSLSFVPSTETQYF. The CDR3 coding sequence is TGTGCCAGCAGTTTATCGTTCGTACCTAGCACAGAAACGCAGTATTTT.

V and J are TRBV21-1 and TRBJ2-1; TRBD1 was called by the table and not checked on the DNA. TRBV21-1 is labeled a pseudogene. This CDR3 has 14 amino acids. The CDR3 region has the DNA TGTGCCAGCAGCAAACGGGACATCTACAATGAGCAGTTCTTC. Protein product: CASSKRDIYNEQFF.

V is TRBV5-6 and J is TRBJ1-1; D unclear. This CDR3 spans 14 amino acids. Germline CDR1 and CDR2: SGHDT and YYEEEE. The V gene lost 0 bases and the J gene lost 1 base, with 7 bases spanning the gap. This CDR3 is CASSLAEKNTEAFF. CDR3 nucleotide sequence: TGTGCCAGCAGCTTGGCGGAGAAGAACACTGAAGCTTTCTTT.

The CDR3 sequence: CASRRGTRSSYEQYF. The CDR3 nucleotides are TGTGCCAGCAGGCGTGGGACTAGATCGTCCTACGAGCAGTACTTC. The chain joins TRBV12-3 or TRBV12-4 to TRBJ2-7; 8 bases align to TRBD2. The CDR3 has 15 amino acids. The J segment lost 1 base and the V segment lost 6 bases, leaving 8 bases of the junction unmatched.

The chain joins TRBV11-2 to TRBJ2-3, with TRBD2 matching 8 bases. CDR3 size: 16 residues. Germline loops: CDR1 SGHAT, CDR2 FQNNGV. V gave up 5 bases and J gave up 0 bases; unmatched junction bases: 7. CDR3 loop: CASSPRIAGSTDTQYF. In DNA, the CDR3 is TGTGCCAGCAGCCCCCGTATAGCGGGAAGCACAGATACGCAGTATTTT.

This sequence joins TRBV29-1 and TRBJ2-3; possible D gene TRBD1, 5 bases. Looked up from germline, CDR1 is SQVTM and CDR2 is ANQGSEA. V lost 3 bases, J lost 1 base, and 11 bases lay in between. This CDR3 is 14 amino acids long. DNA of the CDR3: TGCAGCGTTGACAGGGCGGCTGGCACAGATACGCAGTATTTT. Its translation: CSVDRAAGTDTQYF.

The chain is built from TRBV6-2 or TRBV6-3 and TRBJ2-3; TRBD1 agrees at 7 bases. CDR1 is MNHEY, CDR2 SVGEGT, per germline. V was clipped by 5 bases and J by 4 bases; unmatched bases: 24. The CDR3 is 20 residues long. CDR3 sequence reads: CASSPRDSVKPNRAADTQYF. Written as DNA, the CDR3 is TGTGCCAGCAGTCCTCGGGACAGCGTTAAGCCCAACCGAGCCGCAGATACGCAGTATTTT.

The table lists this clonotype with a few counts. The J gene is TRBJ1-5, the V gene TRBV20-1, with D tentatively TRBD1 (5 bases). V was pared by 0 bases and J by 3 bases, with 12 bases between. Germline V CDR1 and CDR2: DFQATT, SNEGSKA (reference sequence). The CDR3 extends over 15 amino acids. CDR3 in amino acids: CSAREGTGTNQPQHF. The CDR3 DNA sequence: TGCAGTGCTAGAGAGGGGACCGGGACCAATCAGCCCCAGCATTTT.

In its sample, this clonotype was seen a few times. The CDR3 DNA reads TGTGCCAGTAGTATAGGGGCAGGGAACACAGATACGCAGTATTTT. Protein: CASSIGAGNTDTQYF. This chain joins TRBV19 and TRBJ2-3; D is possibly TRBD1 (5 bases). The CDR3 loop spans 15 amino acids. Trimming pared 1 base from V and 2 bases from J, leaving 10 bases between. Germline CDR1 is LNHDA and CDR2 is SQIVND (reference sequence).

The chain combines TRBV20-1 with TRBJ1-1; D unclear. V was shortened by 6 bases and J by 3 bases, with 14 bases between the two germline ends. Per the germline V gene, CDR1 is DFQATT and CDR2 is SNEGSKA (reference sequence). The CDR3 is 13 amino acids. The CDR3 bases are TGCAGTGCCCTTGACCCTCTATACACTGAAGCTTTCTTT. Translation gives CSALDPLYTEAFF.

This chain connects TRBV7-2 to TRBJ2-7; 11 nucleotides align to TRBD2. The V gene end was trimmed by 2 bases and the J gene end by 3 bases; junction bases not matched to a gene: 3. Germline assignment: CDR1 SGHTA and CDR2 FQGNSA. The length of the CDR3 is 15 residues. The CDR3 region is CASSLTSGGLYEQYF. In nucleotides, the CDR3 is TGTGCCAGCAGCTTAACTAGCGGGGGACTCTACGAGCAGTACTTC.

This clonotype has at least ten counts. The rearrangement links TRBV5-1 to TRBJ2-3, with 12 nucleotides matching TRBD2. Germline-derived CDR1 and CDR2 are SGHRS and YFSETQ. V lost 4 bases to trimming and J lost 5 bases; unmatched junction nucleotides: 2. This CDR3 is built from 14 residues. CDR3 nucleotide sequence: TGCGCCAGCAGCCGACTAGCGGGAGAAGATACGCAGTATTTT. Its protein product is CASSRLAGEDTQYF.

This clonotype was detected a few times. V gene TRBV7-2 combines with J gene TRBJ2-1; tentative D call: TRBD1 (5 bases). The CDR3 loop spans 13 amino acids. Trimming removed 3 bases at V and 9 bases at J, with 12 bases between. Germline V gives CDR1 SGHTA, CDR2 FQGNSA. The CDR3 nucleotides are TGTGCCAGCAGCTTGGCTCAGGGTGCTGAGCAGTTCTTC. Amino acid sequence: CASSLAQGAEQFF.

V usage is TRBV2 and J usage is TRBJ1-3, with a tentative D call TRBD1 (5 bases). The germline V and J ends were trimmed by 6 bases and 3 bases, with 12 bases remaining between them. Germline V CDR1 and CDR2: SNHLY, FYNNEI. This CDR3 has 14 residues. The CDR3 region has the DNA TGTGCCAGCAGGGGGACGCTGAATGGAAACACCATATATTTT. Its protein product is CASRGTLNGNTIYF. The variable domain in full, completed from reference TRBV2 and TRBJ1-3, reads EPEVTQTPSHQVTQMGQEVILRCVPISNHLYFYWYRQILGQKVEFLVSFYNNEISEKSEIFDDQFSVERPDGSNFTLKIRSTKLEDSAMYFCASRGTLNGNTIYFGEGSWLTVV.

Only a few counts were recorded for this clonotype. The chain employs TRBV4-3 and TRBJ2-7; 12 bases fit TRBD2. The CDR3 has 17 residues. V shed 0 bases and J 3 bases; nucleotides not matched to a gene: 6. CDR1 and CDR2 from the germline V gene are LGHNA and YSLEER. The CDR3 sequence: CASSQEWGLAGRYEQYF. The CDR3 bases are TGCGCCAGCAGCCAAGAGTGGGGACTAGCGGGCCGCTACGAGCAGTACTTC.

This clonotype was observed a handful of times. The chain recombines TRBV15 with TRBJ1-4; maybe TRBD1 (5 bases). This CDR3 has 15 amino acids. Germline CDR1 reads LNHNV; CDR2 reads YYDKDF (reference sequence). Trimming pared 0 bases from V and 6 bases from J, leaving 11 bases between. As DNA, the CDR3 is TGTGCCACCAGCAGAGACAGACAGCTTGATGAAAAACTGTTTTTT. Its translation is CATSRDRQLDEKLFF.

This clonotype was recorded many times. The chain recombines TRBV6-5 with TRBJ2-1; 9 positions agree with TRBD2. V lost 2 bases, J lost 5 bases, and 10 bases stayed unmatched. Germline-derived CDR1 and CDR2 are MNHEY and SVGAGI. This CDR3 has 17 amino acids. In nucleotides, the CDR3 is TGTGCCAGCAGTTACCTCCCTCGCGGGGGGGTCAACAATGAGCAGTTCTTC. It translates to CASSYLPRGGVNNEQFF.

The CDR3 is CASRTGGGFRQETQYF. The CDR3 DNA reads as TGCGCCAGCAGAACAGGGGGCGGGTTTCGTCAAGAGACCCAGTACTTC. The chain couples TRBV5-1 to TRBJ2-5; 9 bases line up with TRBD1. Germline V gives CDR1 SGHRS, CDR2 YFSETQ. The V and J ends lost 5 bases and 2 bases, in that order; junction bases with no gene match: 10. The CDR3 loop spans 16 amino acids.